Sequencing of this T cell receptor (beta chain) was carried out in a study of blood T cells in healthy people across ages. Study outcomes and limitations: Older individuals had lower TCR beta diversity per million T cells (the decline was roughly linear).

A sample-barcoded 5' primer and a J-beta primer mix were used in a second PCR of roughly 6 to 11 cycles. TCRdb reprocessed the 5' RACE reads via MiXCR and lists one record per CDR3 protein. The table includes approximately 900,000 distinct CDR3 sequences, roughly 48% detected once. Concerning this clonotype itself: Its antigen is not known.

The CDR3 is 16 residues long. The germline V gene has CDR1 LGHDT and CDR2 YNNKEL (reference sequence). Between the trimmed V and J ends, which lost 0 bases and 5 bases, there was a span of 14 bases. This clonotype originated in a man aged 30 to 39 in good health. V and J are TRBV3-1 and TRBJ2-1; the D gene is possibly TRBD2 (7 bases). The sample was blood. The CDR3 DNA reads as TGTGCCAGCAGCCAAGATCAGGGGAGGGTCCACAATGAGCAGTTCTTC. Translated: CASSQDQGRVHNEQFF.